The 20 T cell receptor beta chains below all came from one sample that was sequenced in a study of shared clonotypes between healthy human individuals. The naive CD8 fraction comprised CD45RO-negative cells positively selected for CCR7 and excluded terminally differentiated effector memory CD45RA+ cells. Assay used: immunoSEQ multiplex PCR; TCRdb lists only in-frame clones, some missing. The data show approximately 600,000 clones, around 96% seen once. The sequencing input was naive CD8+ T cells sorted from blood. The receptors come from a woman in her twenties or thirties in good health.

The V gene is TRBV4-2, the J gene TRBJ2-1; tentative D call: TRBD1 (6 bases). The CDR3 is 16 residues long. CDR1 is LGHNA, CDR2 YNFKEQ, per germline. With 2 bases removed from V and 6 bases from J, the gap between germline ends came to 17 bases. The CDR3 protein is CASSQPLEDSGNEQFF. The CDR3 DNA reads TGTGCCAGCAGCCAACCCCTAGAGGACAGTGGCAATGAGCAGTTCTTC.

The rearrangement uses TRBV7-6 and TRBJ1-2, with D perhaps matching TRBD1 (6 bases). Germline V gene data show CDR1 as SGHVS and CDR2 as FNYEAQ. V shed 1 base and J shed 3 bases, with 9 bases lying between them. This CDR3 comprises 14 residues. The CDR3 sequence: CASSLVGADYGYTF. CDR3 bases: TGTGCCAGCAGCTTAGTGGGGGCAGACTATGGCTACACCTTC.

The CDR3 reads CASSFWGQQNQPQHF. The DNA of the CDR3 is TGTGCCAGCAGTTTCTGGGGACAGCAGAATCAGCCCCAGCATTTT. The chain couples TRBV28 to TRBJ1-5; 7 bases are shared with TRBD1. This CDR3 is built from 15 residues. V dropped 3 bases and J dropped 4; count of bases not matched to a gene: 6. Looked up from germline, CDR1 is MDHEN and CDR2 is SYDVKM.

The V gene is TRBV28, the J gene TRBJ2-5; D not certain. With 2 bases removed from V and 5 bases from J, the gap between germline ends came to 18 bases. This CDR3 contains 16 residues. Germline CDR1 reads MDHEN; CDR2 reads SYDVKM. CDR3 region: CASSLTGWRFSETQYF. CDR3 coding DNA: TGTGCCAGCAGTTTAACGGGTTGGCGGTTTTCGGAGACCCAGTACTTC.

The chain's CDR3 is CASSIVPGRTSYEQYF. DNA for the CDR3: TGTGCCAGTAGTATTGTTCCCGGGCGGACATCCTACGAGCAGTACTTC. This chain links TRBV19 with TRBJ2-7; weak D call: TRBD1 (5 bases). There are 16 residues in the CDR3. V was trimmed by 3 bases and J by 1 base, leaving 16 bases between them. CDR1 is LNHDA and CDR2 is SQIVND in the germline V gene (reference sequence).

The gene calls are TRBV19 and TRBJ2-2; D might be TRBD1 (5 bases). V lost 6 bases and J 5 bases, leaving 16 bases between the germline ends. In germline, CDR1 is LNHDA, CDR2 SQIVND (reference sequence). The CDR3 has 15 residues. CDR3: CASRQTAMGTGELFF. The CDR3 nucleotides read TGTGCCAGTAGACAGACAGCCATGGGGACCGGGGAGCTGTTTTTT.

The gene calls are TRBV9 and TRBJ2-1; 12 bases line up with TRBD2. Germline lookup yields CDR1 SGDLS and CDR2 YYNGEE. The junction had 11 bases not matched to a gene; V was cut back by 0 bases and J by 7 bases. This CDR3 has 18 residues. CDR3 sequence reads: CASSVGKRLAGVRNEQFF. The DNA for the CDR3 is TGTGCCAGCAGCGTAGGTAAGCGACTAGCGGGAGTACGGAATGAGCAGTTCTTC. Filled out from reference TRBV9 and TRBJ2-1, the complete variable domain reads DSGVTQTPKHLITATGQRVTLRCSPRSGDLSVYWYQQSLDQGLQFLIQYYNGEERAKGNILERFSAQQFPDLHSELNLSSLELGDSALYFCASSVGKRLAGVRNEQFFGPGTRLTVL.

J is TRBJ2-5 and V is TRBV28, with TRBD2 matching 8 bases. The end of the DNA aligns better with TRBJ2-7, so the J call may be wrong. The germline V gene encodes CDR1 MDHEN and CDR2 SYDVKM. This CDR3 contains 13 residues. The CDR3 coding sequence is TGTGCCAGTAAAAGCGGGAGCGCCTACGAGCAGTACTTC. Translating it yields CASKSGSAYEQYF.

The chain employs TRBV5-6 and TRBJ2-1; weak D call: TRBD2 (5 bases). Trimming removed 2 bases from V and 8 bases from J, with 8 bases in between. Per the germline V gene, CDR1 is SGHDT and CDR2 is YYEEEE. The CDR3 covers 12 residues. CDR3 sequence reads: CASSFSGDEQFF. The CDR3 DNA is TGTGCCAGCAGCTTTTCCGGGGATGAGCAGTTCTTC.

The chain uses TRBV28 and TRBJ2-3; no clear D. This CDR3 has 16 amino acids. Germline V lookup: CDR1 MDHEN, CDR2 SYDVKM. The germline V and J ends were trimmed by 3 bases and 4 bases, with 17 bases remaining between them. As DNA, the CDR3 is TGTGCCAGCAGTTTTAGGGTCTTTCACACCGCAGATACGCAGTATTTT. Translating gives CASSFRVFHTADTQYF.

The chain carries TRBV4-1 and TRBJ1-2; D remains ambiguous. Trimming removed 0 bases from V and 0 bases from J, with 11 bases in between. The CDR3 length is 16 residues. Germline assignment: CDR1 MGHRA and CDR2 YSYEKL. CDR3 sequence reads: CASSQDYGISNYGYTF. The DNA of the CDR3 is TGCGCCAGCAGCCAAGATTACGGGATATCTAACTATGGCTACACCTTC.

This chain connects TRBV27 to TRBJ2-5; D is possibly TRBD2 (6 bases). The length of the CDR3 is 15 residues. The V end lost 5 bases, the J end lost 2 bases, and 15 bases lay between the germline ends. In germline, CDR1 is MNHEY, CDR2 SMNVEV (reference sequence). The CDR3 loop is CASSGAREVQETQYF. CDR3 DNA sequence: TGTGCCAGCAGTGGAGCCAGGGAGGTTCAAGAGACCCAGTACTTC.

This clone was observed a single time. This chain joins TRBV27 and TRBJ2-1, with D possibly matching TRBD1 (6 bases). Per the germline V gene, CDR1 is MNHEY and CDR2 is SMNVEV (reference sequence). The CDR3 length is 12 residues. Trimming left V 8 bases short and J 2 bases short, with 7 bases between. The CDR3 here is CASWGPYNEQFF. CDR3 bases: TGTGCCAGCTGGGGGCCCTACAATGAGCAGTTCTTC.

J is TRBJ2-1 and V is TRBV10-1; unclear D gene. The CDR3 runs 14 residues. V lost 2 bases, J lost 0 bases, and 5 bases lay in between. CDR1 WNHNN and CDR2 SYGVQD come from the germline V gene (reference sequence). CDR3 sequence (DNA): TGCGCCAGCAGTGAGACGAGCTCCTACAATGAGCAGTTCTTC. It yields the protein CASSETSSYNEQFF.

This chain links TRBV27 with TRBJ1-2; the D gene is possibly TRBD1 (6 bases). The CDR3 runs 15 residues. Trimming shortened V by 6 bases and J by 4 bases, and 18 bases separated the two germline ends. Germline V CDR1 and CDR2: MNHEY, SMNVEV (reference sequence). CDR3: CASSPSPDRFYGYTF. The CDR3 nucleotides read TGTGCCAGCAGCCCTTCTCCTGACAGGTTCTATGGCTACACCTTC.

The V gene is TRBV4-2, the J gene TRBJ2-5, with 9 nucleotides matching TRBD1. The CDR3 loop spans 15 amino acids. Losses at the gene ends were 3 bases for V and 5 bases for J; bases not matched to a gene: 7. Germline V gives CDR1 LGHNA, CDR2 YNFKEQ. The CDR3 DNA reads TGTGCCAGCAGCCACCGGGACAGGGCGGCGGAGACCCAGTACTTC. This translates into CASSHRDRAAETQYF.

The CDR3 loop reads CASSQLHTGSGNTGELFF. CDR3 bases: TGCGCCAGCAGCCAGCTACACACGGGTAGCGGAAACACCGGGGAGCTGTTTTTT. The chain recombines TRBV4-1 with TRBJ2-2; D is perhaps TRBD2 (6 bases). Deletions cut 3 bases from V and 2 bases from J, with 19 bases between. This CDR3 is built from 18 residues. Germline V lookup: CDR1 MGHRA, CDR2 YSYEKL.

A single count supports this clone. The chain is built from TRBV19 and TRBJ2-7; D might be TRBD1 or TRBD2, each matching 5 bases. The V end was cut by 3 bases, the J end by 2 bases, with 14 bases between. The germline gives CDR1 LNHDA, CDR2 SQIVND (reference sequence). The CDR3 runs to 15 residues. The CDR3 DNA is TGTGCCAGTAGTATGGGGCTAGCAGTCACCTACGAGCAGTACTTC. Amino acid sequence: CASSMGLAVTYEQYF. Variable domain in full (rest from reference TRBV19 and TRBJ2-7): DGGITQSPKYLFRKEGQNVTLSCEQNLNHDAMYWYRQDPGQGLRLIYYSQIVNDFQKGDIAEGYSVSREKKESFPLTVTSAQKNPTAFYLCASSMGLAVTYEQYFGPGTRLTVT.

This clone was seen once. The V and J genes are TRBV13 and TRBJ2-7; D unresolved. Trimming removed 0 bases at V and 4 bases at J, with 10 bases between. This CDR3 has 14 amino acids. The germline V gene encodes CDR1 PRHDT and CDR2 FYEKMQ (reference sequence). In DNA form, the CDR3 reads TGTGCCAGCAGCTTAGGGGTAGGGAAGTACGAGCAGTACTTC. This gives the protein CASSLGVGKYEQYF.

The rearrangement links TRBV13 to TRBJ2-5, with D hard to call. The closer fit of TRBJ2-7 to the DNA end suggests the J call may be wrong. Germline V CDR1 and CDR2: PRHDT, FYEKMQ (reference sequence). The CDR3 contains 13 residues. CDR3 loop: CASSPFNSYEQYF. In nucleotides, the CDR3 is TGTGCCAGCAGCCCCTTTAACTCCTACGAGCAGTACTTC.